These 22 T cell receptor beta chains were sequenced from one sample in a study of blood T cells in healthy people across ages. Sample-barcoded 5' priming and a J-beta primer mix drove a second PCR of roughly 7 to 11 cycles. MiXCR, run by TCRdb on the 5' RACE reads, gives a single entry per CDR3 protein. The repertoire holds about 1.6 million distinct CDR3 sequences, with roughly 30% as singletons. Sequencing was done on a sample of blood. The receptors shown here come from a woman in her 30s in good health.

This clonotype was seen many times. The chain has TRBV12-3 or TRBV12-4 and TRBJ2-5; 7 positions match TRBD1. CDR3 size: 12 residues. The V segment lost 11 bases and the J segment 5 bases; nucleotides outside the gene matches: 8. In DNA, the CDR3 is TGTGCCTGCATGGGGACAGACGAGACCCAGTACTTC. It translates to CACMGTDETQYF.

The chain couples TRBV9 to TRBJ2-3; TRBD2 matches 12 bases. Germline CDR1 and CDR2: SGDLS and YYNGEE. Germline trimming cut 0 bases from V and 7 bases from J; bases unmatched to any gene: 6. The CDR3 spans 16 residues. For the CDR3, the DNA is TGTGCCAGCAGCGTAGACCCTAGCGGGGGGGCACATACGCAGTATTTT. Translating it yields CASSVDPSGGAHTQYF.

This clonotype was counted between two and nine times. The chain carries TRBV7-9 and TRBJ2-6, with TRBD1 matching 8 bases. J gave up 1 base and V 5 bases, and 13 bases lay outside the gene matches. The CDR3 sequence is 19 residues long. The germline gives CDR1 SEHNR, CDR2 FQNEAQ (reference sequence). CDR3 DNA sequence: TGTGCCAGCAGCCCAGGTCCGGGACAGGCCCGTTCTGGGGCCAACGTCCTGACTTTC. Translation gives CASSPGPGQARSGANVLTF.

This clonotype was observed a few times. CDR3 nucleotide sequence: TGCGCCAGCAGCCACCCAGACAGGGTTGGGGAGACCCAGTACTTC. Its protein is CASSHPDRVGETQYF. The rearrangement uses TRBV4-1 and TRBJ2-5; TRBD1 matches at 7 bases. This CDR3 has 15 amino acids. V lost 3 bases and J lost 5; bases outside the gene matches: 9. Germline V gene data show CDR1 as MGHRA and CDR2 as YSYEKL.

The chain uses TRBV7-9 and TRBJ2-3; TRBD2 matches at 10 bases. Germline CDR1 reads SEHNR; CDR2 reads FQNEAQ (reference sequence). This CDR3 is built from 15 residues. After removal of 6 bases from V and 4 bases from J, the junction contained 7 bases not matched to a gene. The CDR3 is CASRGPSGGADTQYF. The CDR3 DNA follows: TGTGCCAGCAGAGGCCCTAGCGGGGGTGCAGATACGCAGTATTTT.

A few counts support this clonotype. The J gene is TRBJ2-5, the V gene TRBV6-1; 9 positions match TRBD2. Looked up from germline, CDR1 is MNHNS and CDR2 is SASEGT. V shed 6 bases, J shed 4 bases, and the junction held 18 bases outside the gene matches. The CDR3 totals 18 residues. This CDR3 is CASSLPATAGGFTETQYF. CDR3 DNA sequence: TGTGCCAGCAGCCTCCCGGCCACCGCGGGGGGGTTCACAGAGACCCAGTACTTC.

This clonotype was seen more than once but under ten times. The V and J genes are TRBV2 and TRBJ2-6; D gene uncertain. V gave up 1 base and J gave up 12 bases, with 4 bases separating them. This CDR3 is built from 11 residues. The germline CDR1 and CDR2 sequences are SNHLY and FYNNEI. CDR3 loop: CASSEEIVLTF. The CDR3 DNA reads TGTGCCAGCAGTGAAGAGATCGTCCTGACTTTC.

The V and J genes are TRBV6-6 and TRBJ2-3; no definite D call. Germline V gene lookup returns CDR1 MNHNY and CDR2 SVGAGI (reference sequence). This CDR3 is 13 amino acids long. The germline V and J ends were trimmed by 8 bases and 1 base, with 10 bases remaining between them. CDR3 region: CASLNQRTDTQYF. The CDR3 region has the DNA TGTGCCAGCTTGAATCAACGCACAGATACGCAGTATTTT.

The chain uses TRBV15 and TRBJ2-5; D may be TRBD1 or TRBD2 (5 bases each). V was pared by 0 bases and J by 5 bases, with 16 bases between. From germline, CDR1 is LNHNV and CDR2 YYDKDF (reference sequence). The CDR3 contains 16 residues. CDR3 nucleotides: TGTGCCACCAGCAGAGATCGGGGCAGGGTGCGGGAGACCCAGTACTTC. Its protein product is CATSRDRGRVRETQYF.

V and J are TRBV10-3 and TRBJ2-2; maybe TRBD1 (5 bases). The CDR3 length is 15 residues. Germline CDR1 is ENHRY and CDR2 is SYGVKD. The V end was cut by 5 bases, the J end by 3 bases, with 13 bases between. Here the CDR3 DNA reads TGTGCCATCAGTTCCCAGGGCAAGTACACCGGGGAGCTGTTTTTT. Protein: CAISSQGKYTGELFF.

The rearrangement joins TRBV27 to TRBJ2-1, with a possible D match to TRBD2 (6 bases). The V end lost 5 bases, the J end lost 3 bases, and 20 bases lay between the germline ends. This CDR3 contains 17 residues. Germline values: CDR1 MNHEY, CDR2 SMNVEV (reference sequence). Here the CDR3 reads CASSLFGAGPLYNEQFF. The CDR3 DNA reads as TGTGCCAGCAGTCTCTTTGGAGCGGGCCCCCTCTACAATGAGCAGTTCTTC.

In regard to this clonotype: This clone may be a read error of a much larger clone one base away. The chain carries TRBV5-1 and TRBJ2-1, with 7 bases lining up with TRBD2. This CDR3 is 15 amino acids long. Germline values: CDR1 SGHRS, CDR2 YFSETQ. The CDR3: CAGSLDVLAAMVEFF. The CDR3 DNA sequence: TGCGCCGGCAGCTTGGATGTTCTAGCGGCTATGGTGGAGTTCTTC.

This clonotype was found many times. The chain employs TRBV7-2 and TRBJ1-2, with 9 bases fitting TRBD1. The V gene's germline CDR1 is SGHTA and CDR2 FQGNSA. This CDR3 is built from 13 residues. After removal of 5 bases from V and 6 bases from J, the junction contained 4 bases not matched to a gene. The CDR3 coding sequence is TGTGCCAGCAGCCTACGGACAGGGGATGGCTACACCTTC. This gives the protein CASSLRTGDGYTF.

This chain connects TRBV6-1 to TRBJ2-1; a possible D gene is TRBD2 (6 bases). The V gene lost 5 bases and the J gene lost 10 bases, with 12 bases spanning the gap. Germline CDR1 is MNHNS and CDR2 is SASEGT. The CDR3 length is 12 residues. In DNA form, the CDR3 reads TGTGCCAGCAGTCCTAGACTAGAGGAGCAGTTCTTC. Translation: CASSPRLEEQFF.

This clonotype was seen more than once but under ten times. J is TRBJ2-5 and V is TRBV29-1; no definite D call. V was shortened by 3 bases and J by 9 bases, with 14 bases between the two germline ends. The CDR3 extends over 12 amino acids. Germline-derived CDR1 and CDR2 are SQVTM and ANQGSEA. In DNA, the CDR3 is TGCAGCGTTGAGGCAGGTGGGGATGCCCAGTACTTC. This gives the protein CSVEAGGDAQYF.

This clonotype came up a few times. This chain connects TRBV28 to TRBJ2-1; no firm D call. Trimming took 6 bases from V and 13 from J, leaving 19 bases between them. The CDR3 loop spans 13 amino acids. Germline assignment: CDR1 MDHEN and CDR2 SYDVKM. CDR3 in DNA: TGTGCCAGCAGCCCGCCCCAACTCAGACGTCAGTTCTTC. It specifies CASSPPQLRRQFF.

This clonotype was detected only a few times. V is TRBV27 and J is TRBJ2-1, with TRBD2 identical over 13 bases. Looked up from germline, CDR1 is MNHEY and CDR2 is SMNVEV (reference sequence). The CDR3 runs to 16 residues. The trim removed 5 bases at V and 6 bases at J, leaving 7 bases unmatched. The CDR3 region has the DNA TGTGCCAGCAGTCAAACCGGGACTAGCGGGACCAATGAGCAGTTCTTC. This translates into CASSQTGTSGTNEQFF.

This chain joins TRBV6-1 and TRBJ2-7; D is unresolved. The CDR3 has 12 residues. Germline CDR1 is MNHNS and CDR2 is SASEGT. The V and J ends lost 11 bases and 2 bases respectively, with 13 bases between them. CDR3 sequence: CAASKGTYEQYF. The CDR3 DNA reads as TGTGCCGCTAGTAAAGGTACCTACGAGCAGTACTTC.

The V gene is TRBV27, the J gene TRBJ1-2, with D perhaps TRBD1 (6 bases). The CDR3 loop spans 15 amino acids. The germline V and J ends were trimmed by 1 base and 2 bases, with 11 bases remaining between them. The V gene's germline CDR1 is MNHEY and CDR2 SMNVEV (reference sequence). CDR3 bases: TGTGCCAGCAGTTTATACGGGGGCACAAACTATGGCTACACCTTC. Amino acid sequence: CASSLYGGTNYGYTF.

The chain recombines TRBV5-1 with TRBJ2-3, with 9 bases that match TRBD1. The V gene end was trimmed by 5 bases and the J gene end by 0 bases; junction bases not matched to a gene: 10. The CDR3 totals 17 residues. Germline loops: CDR1 SGHRS, CDR2 YFSETQ. Here the CDR3 reads CASSLRTGDGSTDTQYF. CDR3 in DNA: TGCGCCAGCAGTTTGAGGACAGGGGATGGGAGCACAGATACGCAGTATTTT.

The chain employs TRBV2 and TRBJ2-1; possible D gene TRBD2, 5 bases. This CDR3 is 13 amino acids long. Trimming shortened V by 10 bases and J by 9 bases, and 19 bases separated the two germline ends. Germline V gene data show CDR1 as SNHLY and CDR2 as FYNNEI. The CDR3 DNA sequence: TGTGCCACCAAGAGAGGGATAGAGACTGAGCAGTTCTTC. This codes for CATKRGIETEQFF.

This clonotype was seen a handful of times. The chain links TRBV20-1 to TRBJ2-1; TRBD2 aligns across 8 bases. The CDR3 is made up of 16 amino acids. CDR1 and CDR2 (germline): DFQATT, SNEGSKA (reference sequence). Trimming took 6 bases from V and 1 from J; bases not matched to a gene: 11. The CDR3 DNA follows: TGCAGTGCCATAGGGTTAGCGGGATATTCCTACAATGAGCAGTTCTTC. Translated: CSAIGLAGYSYNEQFF.